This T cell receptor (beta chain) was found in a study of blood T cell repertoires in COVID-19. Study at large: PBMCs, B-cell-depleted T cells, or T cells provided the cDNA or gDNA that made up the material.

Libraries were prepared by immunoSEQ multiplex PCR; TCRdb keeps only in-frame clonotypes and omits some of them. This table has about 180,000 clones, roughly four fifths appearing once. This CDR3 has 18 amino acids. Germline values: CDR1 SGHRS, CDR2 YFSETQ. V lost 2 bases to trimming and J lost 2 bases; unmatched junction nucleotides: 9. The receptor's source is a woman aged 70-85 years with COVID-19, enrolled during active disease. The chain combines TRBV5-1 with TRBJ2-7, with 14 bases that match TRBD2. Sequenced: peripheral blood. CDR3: CASSLGTSGRPTAYEQYF. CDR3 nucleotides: TGCGCCAGCAGCTTAGGGACTAGCGGGAGACCTACTGCCTACGAGCAGTACTTC.